Shown below are 21 T cell receptor beta chains from a single sample sequenced in a study of T-cell reconstitution after alpha-beta-depleted transplantation in children (dated by TCRdb to about 2016). The library came from PCR. The sample was run on an Illumina HiSeq 2500. TCR library preparation used molecular barcoding, with unique molecular identifiers applied to normalize quantification of the TCRbeta repertoire. TCRdb passed the public sequencing reads through fastp at Q25 and MiXCR, retaining productive beta sequences. Identical CDR3 proteins give one entry, which carries the most common genes and DNA. A total of about 400,000 distinct CDR3 sequences appear in this sample, roughly 14% of them only once. Approximately 4.2% of the sample comes from the top ten. This specimen was PBMCs, taken from the stem cell graft. The receptors come from a human donor who donated a stem cell graft to a child with Fanconi anemia.

This clonotype was picked up many times. V and J are TRBV20-1 and TRBJ2-2; D is unclear. The CDR3 runs to 16 residues. V shed 0 bases and J shed 1 base, with 12 bases lying between them. CDR1 is DFQATT and CDR2 is SNEGSKA in the germline V gene (reference sequence). CDR3 coding DNA: TGCAGTGCTAGAGACCTGTTGAGAGGGAACACCGGGGAGCTGTTTTTT. It is translated as CSARDLLRGNTGELFF.

This clonotype has ten or more counts. The rearrangement links TRBV10-3 to TRBJ2-5; 11 positions match TRBD1. V shed 3 bases, J shed 2 bases, and the junction held 2 bases outside the gene matches. CDR1 and CDR2 (germline): ENHRY, SYGVKD. The CDR3 loop spans 15 amino acids. The CDR3 protein is CAISEGTGGQETQYF. The DNA of the CDR3 is TGTGCCATCAGTGAAGGGACAGGGGGGCAAGAGACCCAGTACTTC.

This clonotype was seen a few times. The gene calls are TRBV20-1 and TRBJ1-5; 8 bases are a match to TRBD1. This CDR3 region has 13 residues. Germline CDR1 and CDR2: DFQATT and SNEGSKA (reference sequence). The J segment lost 11 bases and the V segment lost 4 bases, leaving 10 bases of the junction unmatched. Here the CDR3 DNA reads TGCAGTGCTAACAGGGGGAGCGGGGGAGCCCAGCATTTT. Protein product: CSANRGSGGAQHF.

This clonotype was recorded a few times. This chain joins TRBV5-6 and TRBJ2-7, with 7 bases that match TRBD1. Germline V lookup: CDR1 SGHDT, CDR2 YYEEEE. The CDR3 loop spans 14 amino acids. With 3 bases clipped from V and 2 bases from J, the junction kept 5 bases outside the gene matches. The CDR3 DNA reads as TGTGCCAGCAGCTCCGGACAGGAGACCTACGAGCAGTACTTC. Translation gives CASSSGQETYEQYF.

This clonotype was seen many times. This chain uses TRBV29-1 with TRBJ2-7, with 10 positions matching TRBD1. The CDR3 contains 14 residues. V lost 6 bases and J lost 1; bases outside the gene matches: 6. Looked up from germline, CDR1 is SQVTM and CDR2 is ANQGSEA. The CDR3 region is CSVRQGARSYEQYF. The CDR3 DNA is TGCAGCGTCAGACAGGGGGCAAGGTCCTACGAGCAGTACTTC.

The V and J genes are TRBV5-1 and TRBJ2-3, with 10 positions matching TRBD2. Germline trimming cut 4 bases from V and 0 bases from J; bases unmatched to any gene: 11. Germline CDR1 and CDR2: SGHRS and YFSETQ. This CDR3 region has 18 residues. CDR3 sequence (DNA): TGCGCCAGCAGCAGCTTAGCGGGGGGAACCGCTAGCACAGATACGCAGTATTTT. Translation: CASSSLAGGTASTDTQYF.

This clonotype has a count of ten or more. This chain uses TRBV12-3 or TRBV12-4 with TRBJ2-7; D may be TRBD1 (6 bases). The V gene lost 3 bases and the J gene lost 5 bases, with 8 bases spanning the gap. The CDR3 loop spans 12 amino acids. Here the CDR3 DNA reads TGTGCCAGCAGTTTCACAGGGAACGAGCAGTACTTC. Protein sequence: CASSFTGNEQYF.

This chain joins TRBV18 and TRBJ2-7; tentative D call: TRBD2 (5 bases). This CDR3 spans 14 amino acids. V dropped 1 base and J dropped 5 bases, with 12 bases sitting between them. CDR1 KGHSH and CDR2 LQKENI come from the germline V gene. The CDR3 bases are TGTGCCAGCTCACCACAGGGTGAGGAGGACGAGCAGTACGTC. It codes for CASSPQGEEDEQYV.

This clonotype appeared many times. The chain carries TRBV7-9 and TRBJ1-1; 10 bases fit TRBD1. Germline V CDR1 and CDR2: SEHNR, FQNEAQ (reference sequence). V lost 4 bases to trimming and J lost 3 bases; unmatched junction nucleotides: 8. The CDR3 length is 16 residues. CDR3 loop: CASSSPPGTGDTEAFF. CDR3 in DNA: TGTGCCAGCAGCTCGCCTCCCGGGACAGGGGACACTGAAGCTTTCTTT.

This clonotype was observed a handful of times. The CDR3 DNA is TGCGCCAGCAGCCAGTTAGCGGGGCCCTACAATGAGCAGTTCTTC. It encodes CASSQLAGPYNEQFF. The chain couples TRBV4-3 to TRBJ2-1; 8 positions match TRBD2. The length of the CDR3 is 15 residues. Unmatched junction bases numbered 3, after V lost 3 bases and J lost 2 bases. Germline CDR1 LGHNA, CDR2 YSLEER.

The chain uses TRBV5-1 and TRBJ2-2; no reliable D call. The CDR3 is 15 residues long. Trimming removed 4 bases from V and 3 bases from J, with 13 bases in between. The V gene's germline CDR1 is SGHRS and CDR2 YFSETQ. The CDR3 nucleotides read TGCGCCAGCAGCATCTCGGGTCGCGACACCGGGGAGCTGTTTTTT. Translating it yields CASSISGRDTGELFF. Filled out from reference TRBV5-1 and TRBJ2-2, the complete variable domain reads KAGVTQTPRYLIKTRGQQVTLSCSPISGHRSVSWYQQTPGQGLQFLFEYFSETQRNKGNFPGRFSGRQFSNSRSEMNVSTLELGDSALYLCASSISGRDTGELFFGEGSRLTVL.

For this clonotype: With a much larger clone just one base away, this may be a read error. The V call is TRBV7-9, the J call TRBJ1-1; D not certain. CDR1 and CDR2 (germline): SEHNR, FQNEAQ (reference sequence). This CDR3 has 12 amino acids. V shed 3 bases and J shed 3 bases, with 5 bases lying between them. The CDR3 spells CASSFVDTEAFF. The CDR3 bases are TGTGCCAGCAGCTTCGTAGACACTGAAGCTTTCTTT. Supplemented by reference TRBV7-9 and TRBJ1-1, the full variable domain reads DTGVSQNPRHKITKRGQNVTFRCDPISEHNRLYWYRQTLGQGPEFLTYFQNEAQLEKSRLLSDRFSAERPKGSFSTLEIQRTEQGDSAMYLCASSFVDTEAFFGQGTRLTVV.

This clonotype was counted many times. The chain uses TRBV29-1 and TRBJ2-5, with 7 bases lining up with TRBD2. The CDR3 consists of 14 residues. Trimming cost V 2 bases and J 6 bases; bases outside gene matches: 9. CDR1 is SQVTM, CDR2 ANQGSEA, per germline. The CDR3 DNA follows: TGCAGCGTTGAAAATCTGACTAGCAGGAAGACCCAGTACTTC. Amino acid sequence: CSVENLTSRKTQYF.

This clonotype was seen a handful of times. This chain uses TRBV21-1 with TRBJ2-5; the table names TRBD2, a call not compared with the DNA. TRBV21-1 is termed a pseudogene. The CDR3 sequence is 16 residues long. The CDR3 is CASNEGGLAGRGTQYF. DNA for the CDR3: TGTGCCAGCAACGAAGGGGGTTTGGCGGGGAGAGGGACCCAGTACTTC.

The rearrangement joins TRBV6-1 to TRBJ2-5; 7 nucleotides line up with TRBD1. The ends lost 6 bases at V and 5 bases at J; junction bases unmatched: 6. Germline V gene lookup returns CDR1 MNHNS and CDR2 SASEGT. This CDR3 has 13 residues. The CDR3 loop reads CASRRQGLETQYF. The CDR3 region has the DNA TGTGCCAGCAGACGACAGGGTCTGGAGACCCAGTACTTC.

V and J are TRBV7-9 and TRBJ1-4; possibly TRBD1 for D (5 bases). Germline V gives CDR1 SEHNR, CDR2 FQNEAQ (reference sequence). This CDR3 region has 16 residues. Deletions cut 5 bases from V and 4 bases from J, with 17 bases between. The CDR3 reads CASSLSQGGGNEKLFF. CDR3 in DNA: TGTGCCAGCAGCCTATCGCAGGGAGGCGGTAATGAAAAACTGTTTTTT.

This chain uses TRBV6-5 with TRBJ1-1, with a weak D call TRBD1 (6 bases). V lost 3 bases to trimming and J lost 0 bases, with 11 bases between them. This CDR3 is 15 amino acids long. Germline V CDR1 and CDR2: MNHEY, SVGAGI. Here the CDR3 reads CASSYQGNLNTEAFF. In DNA form, the CDR3 reads TGTGCCAGCAGTTATCAGGGGAATCTGAACACTGAAGCTTTCTTT.

The rearrangement links TRBV18 to TRBJ2-1; 11 bases map to TRBD2. CDR1 KGHSH and CDR2 LQKENI come from the germline V gene. The CDR3 totals 17 residues. The trim removed 2 bases at V and 0 bases at J, leaving 3 bases unmatched. Here the CDR3 reads CASSPTSGGSSYNEQFF. Written as DNA, the CDR3 is TGTGCCAGCTCACCAACTAGCGGGGGAAGCTCCTACAATGAGCAGTTCTTC.

The chain joins TRBV6-2 or TRBV6-3 to TRBJ2-2; no clear D. The CDR3 has 17 residues. Germline V lookup: CDR1 MNHEY, CDR2 SVGEGT. V dropped 6 bases and J dropped 6 bases, with 23 bases sitting between them. The CDR3 bases are TGTGCCAGCAGCTCTCTCAGAGAGTATCCCTTAGCCGGGGAGCTGTTTTTT. Encoded protein: CASSSLREYPLAGELFF.

This clonotype was seen repeatedly, ten times or more. The rearrangement joins TRBV27 to TRBJ2-1; 9 positions agree with TRBD2. This CDR3 has 15 residues. Germline V gives CDR1 MNHEY, CDR2 SMNVEV (reference sequence). V shed 5 bases and J 6 bases; nucleotides not matched to a gene: 8. CDR3 nucleotides: TGTGCCAGCAGTACAGCGGGGGGACTAGCCAATGAGCAGTTCTTC. Protein sequence: CASSTAGGLANEQFF.

This clonotype has only a few counts. The J gene is TRBJ2-6, the V gene TRBV5-1, with 8 bases that match TRBD1. V trimming: 1 base; J trimming: 3 bases; junction bases outside the gene matches: 12. Per the germline V gene, CDR1 is SGHRS and CDR2 is YFSETQ. The CDR3 is 19 amino acids. The DNA of the CDR3 is TGCGCCAGCAGCTTGTTCGGGGACAGGACCTTTTATGGGGCCAACGTCCTGACTTTC. Translation gives CASSLFGDRTFYGANVLTF. The entire variable domain, with the rest obtained from reference TRBV5-1 and TRBJ2-6, is as follows: KAGVTQTPRYLIKTRGQQVTLSCSPISGHRSVSWYQQTPGQGLQFLFEYFSETQRNKGNFPGRFSGRQFSNSRSEMNVSTLELGDSALYLCASSLFGDRTFYGANVLTFGAGSRLTVL.